A single sample gave rise to the 17 T cell receptor beta chains below, sequenced in a study of radiotherapy plus CTLA-4 blockade in lung cancer. The data were produced by immunoSEQ multiplex PCR, yet TCRdb's version contains in-frame clones alone and is incomplete. In the table there are about 32,000 clones, approximately 78% of which are singletons. The material was peripheral blood, obtained from a patient treated with radiotherapy plus ipilimumab. These receptors came from a human donor with non-small cell lung cancer that progressed on radiotherapy plus ipilimumab.

V usage is TRBV19 and J usage is TRBJ2-3, with 9 bases that match TRBD2. The germline V gene has CDR1 LNHDA and CDR2 SQIVND (reference sequence). There are 16 residues in the CDR3. Germline trimming cut 5 bases from V and 2 bases from J; bases unmatched to any gene: 8. CDR3: CASSPGAGGFTDTQYF. The DNA for the CDR3 is TGTGCCAGTAGTCCGGGAGCGGGGGGCTTCACAGATACGCAGTATTTT.

The CDR3 coding sequence is TGCGCCAGCAGTCTGGGACTAGACGAGCAGTACTTC. It is translated as CASSLGLDEQYF. This chain joins TRBV10-2 and TRBJ2-7; 8 bases map to TRBD2. The germline gives CDR1 WSHSY, CDR2 SAAADI. Trimming took 5 bases from V and 5 from J; bases not matched to a gene: 2. The CDR3 runs 12 residues.

The chain links TRBV9 to TRBJ2-1; 8 nucleotides line up with TRBD2. V lost 2 bases, J lost 7 bases, and 8 bases stayed unmatched. The CDR3 is 15 residues long. Germline V gives CDR1 SGDLS, CDR2 YYNGEE. CDR3 residues: CASSVQAGARNEQFF. The DNA of the CDR3 is TGTGCCAGCAGCGTTCAAGCGGGGGCTAGGAATGAGCAGTTCTTC.

This clone was observed a handful of times. This chain links TRBV6-6 with TRBJ1-4, with D maybe TRBD1 (5 bases). Germline V gene data show CDR1 as MNHNY and CDR2 as SVGAGI (reference sequence). V dropped 6 bases and J dropped 7 bases, with 15 bases sitting between them. This CDR3 has 14 amino acids. CDR3 nucleotides: TGTGCCAGCAGCTTAGGGGTTGTCAGTGAAAAACTGTTTTTT. It is translated as CASSLGVVSEKLFF.

The V gene is TRBV6-5, the J gene TRBJ2-7; 9 bases are shared with TRBD1. The CDR3 contains 16 residues. V gave up 4 bases and J gave up 1 base; unmatched junction bases: 8. Germline CDR1 is MNHEY and CDR2 is SVGAGI. The CDR3 loop reads CASSSRRTGESYEQYF. The CDR3 nucleotides are TGTGCCAGCAGTTCCCGCCGGACAGGGGAATCCTACGAGCAGTACTTC.

The rearrangement uses TRBV19 and TRBJ1-2, with a possible D match to TRBD1 (6 bases). This CDR3 has 16 amino acids. Trimming took 5 bases from V and 2 from J, leaving 18 bases between them. Per germline, CDR1 LNHDA and CDR2 SQIVND (reference sequence). The CDR3 DNA is TGTGCCAGTAGTTCCCTGGGGGCTGACAGCAACTATGGCTACACCTTC. Protein: CASSSLGADSNYGYTF.

The rearrangement uses TRBV7-9 and TRBJ1-5; 9 bases agree with TRBD1. CDR1 is SEHNR and CDR2 is FQNEAQ in the germline V gene (reference sequence). This CDR3 has 17 amino acids. The V gene end was trimmed by 6 bases and the J gene end by 0 bases; junction bases not matched to a gene: 9. The CDR3: CASSFGQGTYSNQPQHF. CDR3 coding DNA: TGTGCCAGCAGTTTTGGACAGGGGACTTATAGCAATCAGCCCCAGCATTTT.

This chain uses TRBV28 with TRBJ2-2; 7 nucleotides match TRBD2. Germline values: CDR1 MDHEN, CDR2 SYDVKM. J was trimmed by 6 bases and V by 5 bases; bases with no gene match: 12. The CDR3 is made up of 16 amino acids. CDR3: CASSLRGTGGAGELFF. CDR3 in DNA: TGTGCCAGCAGTCTGCGGGGGACTGGGGGAGCCGGGGAGCTGTTTTTT.

J is TRBJ2-7 and V is TRBV6-5; 11 bases line up with TRBD1. CDR1 MNHEY and CDR2 SVGAGI come from the germline V gene. The CDR3 spans 16 residues. V was pared by 2 bases and J by 0 bases, with 3 bases of the junction left unmatched. The CDR3 DNA sequence: TGTGCCAGCAGTTACGGGGGGACAGGGGGCTCCTACGAGCAGTACTTC. It codes for CASSYGGTGGSYEQYF.

This clone is a singleton in its sample. The V call is TRBV10-3, the J call TRBJ2-1; TRBD2 agrees at 8 bases. The CDR3 is made up of 16 amino acids. V shed 0 bases, J shed 6 bases, and the junction held 7 bases outside the gene matches. Germline assignment: CDR1 ENHRY and CDR2 SYGVKD. CDR3 sequence reads: CAISESERGRTNEQFF. CDR3 nucleotide sequence: TGTGCCATCAGTGAGTCAGAGCGGGGGAGAACCAATGAGCAGTTCTTC.

This chain uses TRBV7-2 with TRBJ2-7; 10 nucleotides line up with TRBD1. This CDR3 has 15 residues. The V gene end was trimmed by 5 bases and the J gene end by 4 bases; junction bases not matched to a gene: 8. Germline assignment: CDR1 SGHTA and CDR2 FQGNSA. The CDR3 DNA reads as TGTGCCAGCAGCCCCCGCGGGACAGGGGCGTACGAGCAGTACTTC. It codes for CASSPRGTGAYEQYF.

Only a few counts were recorded for this clone. J is TRBJ2-2 and V is TRBV19, with 9 bases that match TRBD1. Germline V CDR1 and CDR2: LNHDA, SQIVND (reference sequence). After removal of 1 base from V and 6 bases from J, the junction contained 3 bases not matched to a gene. There are 15 residues in the CDR3. Here the CDR3 reads CASSIGTGVPGELFF. The CDR3 DNA sequence: TGTGCCAGTAGTATAGGGACAGGGGTTCCCGGGGAGCTGTTTTTT.

V gene TRBV7-2 combines with J gene TRBJ1-6; 7 bases are shared with TRBD1. The germline V gene has CDR1 SGHTA and CDR2 FQGNSA. V dropped 4 bases and J dropped 9; count of bases not matched to a gene: 6. This CDR3 is 14 amino acids long. In DNA form, the CDR3 reads TGTGCCAGCAGCTGGGGACAGACTAGTTCACCCCTCCACTTT. Amino acid sequence: CASSWGQTSSPLHF. Full variable domain (rest looked up from reference TRBV7-2 and TRBJ1-6): GAGVSQSPSNKVTEKGKDVELRCDPISGHTALYWYRQSLGQGLEFLIYFQGNSAPDKSGLPSDRFSAERTGGSVSTLTIQRTQQEDSAVYLCASSWGQTSSPLHFGNGTRLTVT.

The chain recombines TRBV10-2 with TRBJ1-3; D call uncertain. The CDR3 covers 18 residues. Germline V gene lookup returns CDR1 WSHSY and CDR2 SAAADI. Trimming removed 2 bases at V and 0 bases at J, with 17 bases between. The CDR3 is CASSEVGRGATSGNTIYF. The CDR3 nucleotides read TGCGCCAGCAGTGAGGTCGGGCGGGGAGCTACCTCTGGAAACACCATATATTTT.

The chain carries TRBV5-1 and TRBJ2-6, with 8 positions matching TRBD1. The V gene's germline CDR1 is SGHRS and CDR2 YFSETQ. This CDR3 region has 17 residues. V lost 4 bases to trimming and J lost 0 bases; unmatched junction nucleotides: 6. CDR3 sequence reads: CASSPQGAISGANVLTF. In DNA, the CDR3 is TGCGCCAGCAGCCCCCAGGGGGCCATCTCTGGGGCCAACGTCCTGACTTTC.

The chain uses TRBV9 and TRBJ2-2; maybe TRBD2 (5 bases). Deletions cut 0 bases from V and 6 bases from J, with 9 bases between. Germline loops: CDR1 SGDLS, CDR2 YYNGEE. The CDR3 runs 14 residues. Written as DNA, the CDR3 is TGTGCCAGCAGCGTAGGCGGAGGTTCCGGGGAGCTGTTTTTT. It encodes CASSVGGGSGELFF.

This clone is a singleton in its sample. The rearrangement uses TRBV27 and TRBJ2-5; the match to TRBD2 covers 10 bases. Unmatched junction bases numbered 16, after V lost 4 bases and J lost 5 bases. This CDR3 spans 18 amino acids. Germline V gene data show CDR1 as MNHEY and CDR2 as SMNVEV (reference sequence). The chain's CDR3 is CASSSKDYKAGGRETQYF. CDR3 sequence (DNA): TGTGCCAGCAGTTCCAAGGACTATAAAGCGGGGGGGCGTGAGACCCAGTACTTC.